The rows below give T cell receptor beta chains drawn from one sample of a study of blood T cell repertoires in COVID-19. Profiling relied on immunoSEQ multiplex PCR, and the TCRdb table lists in-frame clones only, not all of them. This table holds over 250,000 clones, 80% to 90% found once. Sequenced material: PBMCs or T cells enriched from blood (not recorded which). The receptors originated from a woman aged 18 to 35 who had recovered from COVID-19. Each CDR3 is given with its conserved first and last residue. A D gene is named only where the DNA matches it firmly. Where a row states a size, it is once, few, many or the class of an expanded clone; other rows omit it.

V	J	D	length	size	DNA	CDR3
TRBV5-1	TRBJ2-1	NA	14	NA	TGCGCCAGCAGCTTGGGGAGACTTTACAATGAGCAGTTCTTC	CASSLGRLYNEQFF
TRBV30	TRBJ1-4	NA	14	NA	TGTGCCTGGACCCGTGGGGCAGCTAATGAAAAACTGTTTTTT	CAWTRGAANEKLFF
TRBV9	TRBJ2-7	TRBD2	14	once	TGTGTCGGGCCACCGGGACTAGCGTGTTACGAGCAGTACTTC	CVGPPGLACYEQYF
TRBV6-5	TRBJ1-2	NA	16	NA	TGTGCCAGCAGTTACTCGGGTCAGAGAAACCAGGGTGGCTACACCTTC	CASSYSGQRNQGGYTF
TRBV27	TRBJ2-2	NA	14	NA	TGTGCCAGCAGTTTCGGGGCGGGATTCGGGGAGCTGTTTTTT	CASSFGAGFGELFF
TRBV6-1	TRBJ1-4	NA	17	NA	TGTGCCAGCAGTGCGTGGACAGAACCTGCAACTAATGAAAAACTGTTTTTT	CASSAWTEPATNEKLFF
TRBV20-1	TRBJ2-2	NA	17	NA	TGCAGTGCTAGTGGGGTTCTAGTGGGAGATCGTGGCGGGGAGCTGTTTTTT	CSASGVLVGDRGGELFF
TRBV27	TRBJ2-7	TRBD2	20	NA	TGTGCCAGCAGTCCCAACCCCCTTCTCAGGGCGGGGGTGACCTCCTACGAGCAGTACTTC	CASSPNPLLRAGVTSYEQYF
TRBV28	TRBJ1-2	NA	15	NA	TGTGCCAGCAGTTTTGGTGACAGGCCAAACTATGGCTACACCTTC	CASSFGDRPNYGYTF
TRBV19	TRBJ1-1	TRBD1	16	NA	TGTGCCAGTAGTCTCTTGCCGGGACAGGGGACGACTGAAGCTTTCTTT	CASSLLPGQGTTEAFF
TRBV30	TRBJ2-5	NA	14	NA	TGTGCCTGGAGGGTAGCGAGAACGGTAGAGACCCAGTACTTC	CAWRVARTVETQYF
TRBV27	TRBJ2-7	TRBD2	15	NA	TGTGCCAGCCAAGGGACTAGCGGGATAAGTTGGGAGCAGTACTTC	CASQGTSGISWEQYF
TRBV27	TRBJ1-2	NA	12	once	TGTGCCACCTACTGGGGGGGGAATGGCTACACCTTC	CATYWGGNGYTF
TRBV10-3	TRBJ1-2	TRBD1	16	NA	TGTGCCCTGTCAACGGCAATACGACAGGGGAGTTACGGCTACACCTTC	CALSTAIRQGSYGYTF
TRBV19	TRBJ2-3	TRBD2	15	NA	TGTGCCAGTAGGTTAGTAGCGGGAGACACAGATACGCAGTATTTT	CASRLVAGDTDTQYF
TRBV4-2	TRBJ2-7	NA	14	NA	TGTGCCAGCAGCCAAACAAGTGGAGCCTACGAGCAGTACTTC	CASSQTSGAYEQYF
TRBV4-3	TRBJ2-1	TRBD2	15	NA	TGCGCCAGCAGCCAACCAGCGGGGCCACACAATGAGCAGTTCTTC	CASSQPAGPHNEQFF
TRBV5-5	TRBJ2-5	TRBD2	16	NA	TGTGCCAGCAGCTTGGATCTAGCGGGTTTAAAAGAGACCCAGTACTTC	CASSLDLAGLKETQYF
TRBV19	TRBJ2-7	NA	13	NA	TGTGCCAGTAGTGAACTGGGAGCCTACGAGCAGTACTTC	CASSELGAYEQYF
TRBV6-5	TRBJ1-2	TRBD1	15	NA	TGTGCCAGCAGTTATGGACAGGGGGCTAACTATGGCTACACCTTC	CASSYGQGANYGYTF
TRBV7-2	TRBJ1-2	TRBD1	16	NA	TGTGCCAGCAGCTTAGGGCGGACAGGGTGGGCGGGCGGCTACACCTTC	CASSLGRTGWAGGYTF
TRBV3-1/TRBV3-2	TRBJ2-1	TRBD2	16	NA	TGTGCCAGCAGCCCTAGGACTAGCGGGTCCTACAATGAGCAGTTCTTC	CASSPRTSGSYNEQFF
TRBV28	TRBJ2-1	NA	12	NA	TGTGCCAGCAGTCTCGCCGGGAATGAGCAGTTCTTC	CASSLAGNEQFF
TRBV24-1	TRBJ2-2	TRBD2	17	NA	TGTGCCACCAGCCCCCTTCTAGCGGGGGGCCCCGGGGGGGAGCTGTTTTTT	CATSPLLAGGPGGELFF